These 21 T cell receptor beta chains were all obtained from the same sample, sequenced in a study of graft-versus-host responses after intestinal transplantation (dated by TCRdb to about 2021). Intraepithelial and lamina propria lymphocytes were isolated from graft specimens using dithiothreitol, EDTA incubations and collagenase D digestion. The method was the immunoSEQ multiplex PCR assay. TCRdb limited this immuneACCESS table to in-frame rearrangements with V and J called. A share of clones is missing; checked studies link under half to unresolved V genes, and the rest is unexplained. For this sample the table gives about 5,200 clones, of which about 72% were detected only once. The top ten clones comprise about an eighth of the sample. The material sequenced was ileum tissue, taken roughly 260 days after intestinal transplant. The receptors were sampled from a human patient who received an intestinal transplant, so some T cells may come from the graft donor.

The V and J genes are TRBV10-3 and TRBJ2-3, with TRBD2 identical over 12 bases. Germline CDR1 ENHRY, CDR2 SYGVKD. The trim removed 6 bases at V and 2 bases at J, leaving 9 bases unmatched. The CDR3 extends over 17 amino acids. CDR3 in amino acids: CAIRGQGLAGFTDTQYF. The CDR3 DNA sequence: TGTGCCATCAGGGGCCAAGGACTAGCGGGGTTCACAGATACGCAGTATTTT.

This clone has a handful of counts. The identical CDR3 is also encoded by other nucleotide sequences in the sample. The V call is TRBV19, the J call TRBJ1-2; D gene ambiguous. The CDR3 length is 12 residues. V was pared by 3 bases and J by 4 bases, with 6 bases between. Germline V gene data show CDR1 as LNHDA and CDR2 as SQIVND (reference sequence). The CDR3 protein is CASSIRSYGYTF. Here the CDR3 DNA reads TGTGCCAGTAGTATCCGGTCCTATGGCTACACCTTC.

This chain uses TRBV30 with TRBJ1-1; maybe TRBD1 (5 bases). The V and J ends lost 3 bases and 4 bases respectively, with 6 bases between them. The length of the CDR3 is 11 residues. Germline V gene data show CDR1 as GTSNPN and CDR2 as SVGIG (reference sequence). CDR3: CAWRGVTEAFF. In nucleotides, the CDR3 is TGTGCCTGGAGAGGGGTCACTGAAGCTTTCTTT. Drawing the rest from reference TRBV30 and TRBJ1-1, the complete variable domain is SQTIHQWPATLVQPVGSPLSLECTVEGTSNPNLYWYRQAAGRGLQLLFYSVGIGQISSEVPQNLSASRPQDRQFILSSKKLLLSDSGFYLCAWRGVTEAFFGQGTRLTVV.

The CDR3 region has the DNA TGCGCCAGCAGCCTGCTTTCGGGGGGAACCTATGGCTACACCTTC. This encodes CASSLLSGGTYGYTF. The chain uses TRBV4-1 and TRBJ1-2; D perhaps matches TRBD1 (5 bases). Trimming removed 4 bases from V and 4 bases from J, with 16 bases in between. Per the germline V gene, CDR1 is MGHRA and CDR2 is YSYEKL. This CDR3 is built from 15 residues.

This clone was detected only a few times. The chain combines TRBV6-4 with TRBJ2-3; 7 bases line up with TRBD1. Germline CDR1 MRHNA, CDR2 SNTAGT. This CDR3 has 15 amino acids. V lost 3 bases and J lost 3; bases outside the gene matches: 6. CDR3 loop: CASSEGGSGTDTQYF. The DNA of the CDR3 is TGTGCCAGCAGTGAAGGGGGCTCGGGAACAGATACGCAGTATTTT.

The chain carries TRBV6-4 and TRBJ2-3, with 7 bases lining up with TRBD2. CDR3 length equals 14 residues. Germline CDR1 and CDR2: MRHNA and SNTAGT. The J segment lost 4 bases and the V segment lost 3 bases, leaving 4 bases of the junction unmatched. The CDR3 here is CASSEGLEADTQYF. DNA for the CDR3: TGTGCCAGCAGTGAAGGACTAGAGGCAGATACGCAGTATTTT.

The V call is TRBV9, the J call TRBJ1-2; TRBD1 might be the D (6 bases). This CDR3 region has 15 residues. The germline CDR1 and CDR2 sequences are SGDLS and YYNGEE. Between the trimmed V and J ends, which lost 0 bases and 4 bases, there was a span of 13 bases. The CDR3 sequence: CASSVEGTRLYGYTF. For the CDR3, the DNA is TGTGCCAGCAGCGTAGAGGGGACACGCCTCTATGGCTACACCTTC.

The chain combines TRBV28 with TRBJ2-7, with 7 bases fitting TRBD2. CDR1 and CDR2 from the germline V gene are MDHEN and SYDVKM. There are 16 residues in the CDR3. The V gene end was trimmed by 5 bases and the J gene end by 4 bases; junction bases not matched to a gene: 14. As DNA, the CDR3 is TGTGCCAGCAGTGATATTAAGCGGGAAGAACCGTACGAGCAGTACTTC. Amino acids: CASSDIKREEPYEQYF.

The gene calls are TRBV5-1 and TRBJ2-1; the match to TRBD1 covers 8 bases. The CDR3 sequence is 14 residues long. CDR1 and CDR2 from the germline V gene are SGHRS and YFSETQ. Unmatched junction bases numbered 1, after V lost 0 bases and J lost 5 bases. CDR3 protein: CASSLVGQDNEQFF. For the CDR3, the DNA is TGCGCCAGCAGCTTGGTGGGACAGGACAATGAGCAGTTCTTC.

V usage is TRBV19 and J usage is TRBJ2-1; no clear D gene. Deletions cut 4 bases from V and 3 bases from J, with 10 bases between. The CDR3 extends over 14 amino acids. Germline loops: CDR1 LNHDA, CDR2 SQIVND (reference sequence). The CDR3 reads CASSNRAGYNEQFF. The CDR3 nucleotides are TGTGCCAGTAGTAACCGAGCCGGCTACAATGAGCAGTTCTTC.

This clone was picked up a small number of times. The J gene is TRBJ1-2, the V gene TRBV10-2; 7 bases agree with TRBD1. The V gene end was trimmed by 6 bases and the J gene end by 4 bases; junction bases not matched to a gene: 2. Germline-derived CDR1 and CDR2 are WSHSY and SAAADI. CDR3 length equals 12 residues. CDR3 residues: CASRRDSYGYTF. The CDR3 nucleotides are TGCGCCAGCAGACGGGACAGCTATGGCTACACCTTC.

This clone has just a few counts. The V call is TRBV6-4, the J call TRBJ2-1; TRBD2 might be the D (5 bases). Germline values: CDR1 MRHNA, CDR2 SNTAGT. The V end was cut by 5 bases, the J end by 10 bases, with 15 bases between. CDR3 length: 13 amino acids. The CDR3 coding sequence is TGTGCCAGCAGTCCCGGGGAGTCCTGGGAGCAGTTCTTC. As protein: CASSPGESWEQFF.

The chain combines TRBV9 with TRBJ1-1, with unresolved D. The germline CDR1 and CDR2 sequences are SGDLS and YYNGEE. The V end lost 4 bases, the J end lost 3 bases, and 13 bases lay between the germline ends. CDR3 length: 14 amino acids. CDR3 DNA: TGTGCCAGCAGCCCCGAGGCGGGGTACACTGAAGCTTTCTTT. Protein sequence: CASSPEAGYTEAFF.

This clone was observed a few times. The rearrangement joins TRBV27 to TRBJ1-4; 8 nucleotides match TRBD1. The V segment lost 6 bases and the J segment 3 bases; nucleotides outside the gene matches: 0. The germline gives CDR1 MNHEY, CDR2 SMNVEV (reference sequence). This CDR3 comprises 13 residues. The CDR3 DNA reads TGTGCCAGCAGACAGGGGGCTAATGAAAAACTGTTTTTT. Amino acid sequence: CASRQGANEKLFF.

This clone occurred a few times. The rearrangement uses TRBV6-4 and TRBJ2-3, with TRBD2 matching 8 bases. Germline lookup yields CDR1 MRHNA and CDR2 SNTAGT. The CDR3 extends over 15 amino acids. V shed 6 bases and J 4 bases; nucleotides not matched to a gene: 9. CDR3 amino acids: CASSGGSGSADTQYF. In nucleotides, the CDR3 is TGTGCCAGCAGCGGAGGAAGCGGGAGCGCAGATACGCAGTATTTT.

The genes are TRBV18 and TRBJ1-5; 8 bases line up with TRBD1. The CDR3 length is 14 residues. Germline CDR1 is KGHSH and CDR2 is LQKENI. V shed 3 bases, J shed 2 bases, and the junction held 0 bases outside the gene matches. Written as DNA, the CDR3 is TGTGCCAGCTCACCGGGACAGGGCAATCAGCCCCAGCATTTT. It encodes CASSPGQGNQPQHF.

The CDR3 DNA sequence: TGTGCCAGCAGCCAAGAAGGTCCAGCGGGAGGTGTAGATACGCAGTATTTT. This encodes CASSQEGPAGGVDTQYF. The chain is built from TRBV4-2 and TRBJ2-3, with 9 positions matching TRBD2. V gave up 0 bases and J gave up 5 bases; unmatched junction bases: 9. CDR3 length equals 17 residues. Germline V gives CDR1 LGHNA, CDR2 YNFKEQ.

V is TRBV6-6 and J is TRBJ2-1; TRBD2 might be the D (6 bases). Germline CDR1 MNHNY, CDR2 SVGAGI (reference sequence). The CDR3 covers 14 residues. Between the trimmed V and J ends, which lost 2 bases and 6 bases, there was a span of 11 bases. Here the CDR3 reads CASSYGGRGNEQFF. CDR3 DNA: TGTGCCAGCAGTTACGGCGGGCGGGGCAATGAGCAGTTCTTC.

The chain links TRBV5-4 to TRBJ1-3, with D perhaps TRBD1 (6 bases). Germline CDR1 SGHNT, CDR2 YYREEE (reference sequence). The CDR3 loop spans 16 amino acids. Trimming took off 4 bases at V and 4 bases at J, with 18 bases between the two ends. CDR3 sequence: CASSPDSPGRGNTIYF. In nucleotides, the CDR3 is TGTGCCAGCAGCCCGGACAGTCCTGGCAGAGGAAACACCATATATTTT.

Within the sample, this clone is medium-sized (0.01 to 0.1%). The chain joins TRBV10-3 to TRBJ2-4, with 8 bases aligning to TRBD2. Germline V CDR1 and CDR2: ENHRY, SYGVKD. V gave up 3 bases and J gave up 1 base; unmatched junction bases: 5. The CDR3 has 16 residues. The chain's CDR3 is CAISEPGGPAKNIQYF. CDR3 sequence (DNA): TGTGCCATCAGTGAACCGGGGGGGCCGGCCAAAAACATTCAGTACTTC.

The rearrangement uses TRBV7-2 and TRBJ2-7; 8 nucleotides agree with TRBD2. The germline CDR1 and CDR2 sequences are SGHTA and FQGNSA. The CDR3 extends over 13 amino acids. The ends lost 3 bases at V and 5 bases at J; junction bases unmatched: 3. DNA of the CDR3: TGTGCCAGCAGCTTGGGGCGGGGGGACGAGCAGTACTTC. It specifies CASSLGRGDEQYF.